This TCR beta chain emerged from a study of cytomegalovirus exposure and HLA in healthy donors. In the study overall: Of around 400 genotyped donors, around 86% grouped in the Caucasian-associated ancestry cluster.

Donors consisted of healthy bone marrow donors. V dropped 5 bases and J dropped 2 bases, with 10 bases sitting between them. This CDR3 has 13 amino acids. CDR1 is SNHLY, CDR2 FYNNEI, per germline. General study points: Roughly uniform depth of sequencing across donors was assumed in presence/absence analyses. The study listed under 200 cytomegalovirus-associated TCR beta chains.

The study ran its PCR with 60 Vbeta and 13 Jbeta primers. The data were produced by immunoSEQ multiplex PCR, yet TCRdb's version contains in-frame clones alone and is incomplete. This sample has tens of thousands of clones; 73% occur once, and the top ten carry about 5.7%. Comments on this clone: What it binds is unknown.

The chain recombines TRBV2 with TRBJ2-7; D might be TRBD2 (6 bases). This clonotype originated in a man aged 50 or older in good health and CMV-seronegative. The specimen was PBMCs. The CDR3 bases are TGTGCCAGCAGTCTGGGACTTCCCTACGAGCAGTACTTC. Its protein product is CASSLGLPYEQYF.